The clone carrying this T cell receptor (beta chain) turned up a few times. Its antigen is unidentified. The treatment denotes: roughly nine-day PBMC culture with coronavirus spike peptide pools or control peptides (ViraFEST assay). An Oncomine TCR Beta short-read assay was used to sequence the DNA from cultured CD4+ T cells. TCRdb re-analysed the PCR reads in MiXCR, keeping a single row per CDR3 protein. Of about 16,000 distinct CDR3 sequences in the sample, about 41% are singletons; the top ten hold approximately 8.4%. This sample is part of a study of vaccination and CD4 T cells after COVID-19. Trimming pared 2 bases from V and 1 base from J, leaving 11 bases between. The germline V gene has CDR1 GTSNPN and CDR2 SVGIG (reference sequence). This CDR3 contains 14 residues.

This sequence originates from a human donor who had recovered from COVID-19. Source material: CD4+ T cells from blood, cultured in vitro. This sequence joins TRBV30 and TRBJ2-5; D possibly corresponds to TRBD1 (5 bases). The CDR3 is CAWSKGLGQETQYF. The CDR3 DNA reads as TGTGCCTGGAGTAAGGGGCTAGGCCAAGAGACCCAGTACTTC.